This passage covers 27 T cell receptor beta chains from one sample sequenced in a study of siplizumab effects on memory and regulatory T cells. The method was immunoSEQ multiplex PCR; TCRdb's version includes in-frame clones alone and lacks a portion of them. The table records 100,000 or so clones, 94% of them present only once. Sequencing used Tregs sorted from blood. Every receptor here comes from a human donor in good health.

The chain links TRBV10-2 to TRBJ1-2, with D possibly being TRBD1 (5 bases). Germline-derived CDR1 and CDR2 are WSHSY and SAAADI. The CDR3 is made up of 16 amino acids. V was clipped by 6 bases and J by 6 bases, with 23 bases between them. The CDR3 region is CASSRIVRGRHNGYTF. In DNA form, the CDR3 reads TGCGCCAGCAGCCGCATCGTAAGGGGACGACATAATGGCTACACCTTC.

V usage is TRBV9 and J usage is TRBJ2-7; 12 bases fit TRBD1. The V gene end was trimmed by 7 bases and the J gene end by 6 bases; junction bases not matched to a gene: 8. The CDR3 runs to 14 residues. Per the germline V gene, CDR1 is SGDLS and CDR2 is YYNGEE. This chain's CDR3 is CASAEGTGGVEQYF. The CDR3 region has the DNA TGTGCCAGCGCCGAGGGGACAGGGGGCGTCGAGCAGTACTTC.

This chain uses TRBV13 with TRBJ1-4, with 8 bases matching TRBD1. CDR1 is PRHDT and CDR2 is FYEKMQ in the germline V gene (reference sequence). This CDR3 is 14 amino acids long. After removal of 5 bases from V and 2 bases from J, the junction contained 1 base not matched to a gene. The DNA for the CDR3 is TGTGCCAGCAGCAACAGGGGGACTAATGAAAAACTGTTTTTT. Its protein product is CASSNRGTNEKLFF.

The chain employs TRBV6-6 and TRBJ2-3; no reliable D call. Germline V gene sequence: CDR1 MNHNY, CDR2 SVGAGI (reference sequence). V lost 0 bases, J lost 4 bases, and 8 bases lay in between. This CDR3 spans 14 amino acids. The CDR3 region is CASSYSGISDTQYF. The CDR3 DNA sequence: TGTGCCAGCAGTTACTCAGGGATATCAGATACGCAGTATTTT.

V is TRBV7-3 and J is TRBJ2-1, with 11 bases lining up with TRBD2. The CDR3 runs to 15 residues. The V segment lost 5 bases and the J segment 4 bases; nucleotides outside the gene matches: 4. CDR1 is SGHTA, CDR2 FQGTGA, per germline. CDR3 sequence: CASSPTSGSYNEQFF. DNA for the CDR3: TGTGCCAGCAGCCCAACTAGCGGGAGTTACAATGAGCAGTTCTTC.

This chain joins TRBV5-1 and TRBJ2-1; possibly TRBD2 for D (5 bases). In germline, CDR1 is SGHRS, CDR2 YFSETQ. V was trimmed by 4 bases and J by 5 bases, leaving 16 bases between them. The CDR3 sequence is 15 residues long. The CDR3 protein is CASSPSDFLNNEQFF. The CDR3 region has the DNA TGCGCCAGCAGCCCATCGGACTTTCTCAACAATGAGCAGTTCTTC.

Comment on this clone: This same CDR3 is encoded by further DNA sequences in the sample. The chain is built from TRBV18 and TRBJ2-5; no definite D call. V dropped 3 bases and J dropped 4 bases, with 6 bases sitting between them. CDR1 is KGHSH, CDR2 LQKENI, per germline. The CDR3 has 12 amino acids. The CDR3 is CASSPARETQYF. The CDR3, as DNA: TGTGCCAGCTCACCGGCCAGAGAGACCCAGTACTTC.

The chain carries TRBV29-1 and TRBJ2-3, with 10 bases lining up with TRBD1. Losses at the gene ends were 0 bases for V and 2 bases for J; bases not matched to a gene: 5. Germline assignment: CDR1 SQVTM and CDR2 ANQGSEA. This CDR3 has 16 residues. DNA for the CDR3: TGCAGCGTTGAAGATCCCGGGACAGGGGCCACAGATACGCAGTATTTT. Residues: CSVEDPGTGATDTQYF.

J is TRBJ2-1 and V is TRBV11-2; D unresolved. V lost 4 bases to trimming and J lost 2 bases, with 12 bases between them. Germline CDR1 is SGHAT and CDR2 is FQNNGV. This CDR3 has 15 residues. DNA for the CDR3: TGTGCCAGCAGCTCCGCAAGGCCCCCCTACAATGAGCAGTTCTTC. Protein: CASSSARPPYNEQFF.

A single count supports this clone. The rearrangement links TRBV6-5 to TRBJ2-3; D is unresolved. CDR1 and CDR2 (germline): MNHEY, SVGAGI. The V gene lost 2 bases and the J gene lost 2 bases, with 8 bases spanning the gap. This CDR3 has 14 amino acids. The CDR3 sequence: CASSYKLATDTQYF. In nucleotides, the CDR3 is TGTGCCAGCAGTTACAAGCTCGCCACAGATACGCAGTATTTT.

This sequence joins TRBV28 and TRBJ2-7; D is possibly TRBD1 (6 bases). The germline V gene has CDR1 MDHEN and CDR2 SYDVKM. The CDR3 totals 14 residues. Trimming pared 3 bases from V and 4 bases from J, leaving 13 bases between. Here the CDR3 DNA reads TGTGCCAGCAGTTTTTCGGACAGAATATACGAGCAGTACTTC. Translation gives CASSFSDRIYEQYF.

This chain links TRBV10-2 with TRBJ2-7; D uncertain. This CDR3 region has 12 residues. V lost 4 bases to trimming and J lost 3 bases, with 7 bases between them. The germline V gene has CDR1 WSHSY and CDR2 SAAADI. The CDR3 here is CASSVNNYEQYF. The CDR3 bases are TGCGCCAGCAGTGTCAATAACTACGAGCAGTACTTC.

The chain uses TRBV18 and TRBJ1-1; D remains unclear. Deletions cut 3 bases from V and 0 bases from J, with 11 bases between. Germline V lookup: CDR1 KGHSH, CDR2 LQKENI. The CDR3 covers 15 residues. CDR3 DNA: TGTGCCAGCTCACCCTTGAGGCAGATGAACACTGAAGCTTTCTTT. Encoded protein: CASSPLRQMNTEAFF.

The J gene is TRBJ2-5, the V gene TRBV7-9; TRBD1 agrees at 9 bases. CDR1 SEHNR and CDR2 FQNEAQ come from the germline V gene (reference sequence). The ends lost 5 bases at V and 1 base at J; junction bases unmatched: 5. The CDR3 runs to 15 residues. The CDR3 region is CASSEGTGTQETQYF. CDR3 bases: TGTGCCAGCAGCGAGGGGACAGGGACCCAAGAGACCCAGTACTTC.

This sequence joins TRBV18 and TRBJ2-2; D not certain. Germline-derived CDR1 and CDR2 are KGHSH and LQKENI. The length of the CDR3 is 17 residues. V was pared by 1 base and J by 2 bases, with 14 bases between. The chain's CDR3 is CASSPRSYVINTGELFF. The CDR3 DNA reads as TGTGCCAGCTCACCACGGTCCTACGTGATTAACACCGGGGAGCTGTTTTTT. The variable domain in full, with the rest retrieved from reference TRBV18 and TRBJ2-2, is NAGVMQNPRHLVRRRGQEARLRCSPMKGHSHVYWYRQLPEEGLKFMVYLQKENIIDESGMPKERFSAEFPKEGPSILRIQQVVRGDSAAYFCASSPRSYVINTGELFFGEGSRLTVL.

This chain connects TRBV19 to TRBJ2-2; 7 positions agree with TRBD1. The germline V gene encodes CDR1 LNHDA and CDR2 SQIVND (reference sequence). The CDR3 contains 14 residues. The V and J ends lost 6 bases and 6 bases, in that order; junction bases with no gene match: 7. CDR3 DNA sequence: TGTGCCAGTAGGAAAAGACAGGGCCCCGGGGAGCTGTTTTTT. Protein product: CASRKRQGPGELFF.

The rearrangement links TRBV28 to TRBJ2-1; possibly TRBD1 or TRBD2 for D (5 bases each). V shed 5 bases and J shed 0 bases, with 8 bases lying between them. From germline, CDR1 is MDHEN and CDR2 SYDVKM. The CDR3 has 14 amino acids. CDR3 DNA: TGTGCCAGCAGTAGAGGGACCTCCTACAATGAGCAGTTCTTC. Protein: CASSRGTSYNEQFF.

The V call is TRBV6-1, the J call TRBJ1-5, with TRBD1 matching over 7 bases. Trimming took 4 bases from V and 7 from J; bases not matched to a gene: 10. The CDR3 sequence is 15 residues long. Germline V gives CDR1 MNHNS, CDR2 SASEGT. CDR3 sequence: CASSGQGSKVQPQHF. In DNA form, the CDR3 reads TGTGCCAGCAGTGGACAGGGTTCCAAGGTGCAGCCCCAGCATTTT.

The chain links TRBV6-1 to TRBJ1-2; 9 bases fit TRBD1. Germline trimming cut 11 bases from V and 8 bases from J; bases unmatched to any gene: 9. Per germline, CDR1 MNHNS and CDR2 SASEGT. CDR3 size: 12 residues. The CDR3 DNA reads TGTGCCGGGAGGAACAGGGGGCGAGGCTACACCTTC. Its translation is CAGRNRGRGYTF.

CDR3 amino acids: CSAIPDTQYF. The CDR3 DNA reads TGCAGTGCTATACCAGATACGCAGTATTTT. This chain links TRBV20-1 with TRBJ2-3; D remains unclear. V lost 4 bases, J lost 4 bases, and 3 bases lay in between. This CDR3 comprises 10 residues. CDR1 DFQATT and CDR2 SNEGSKA come from the germline V gene (reference sequence).

V is TRBV5-5 and J is TRBJ2-1, with D uncertain. Per the germline V gene, CDR1 is SGHKS and CDR2 is YYEKEE (reference sequence). The CDR3 is 16 residues long. V lost 2 bases and J 0 bases, leaving 12 bases between the germline ends. The CDR3 DNA reads TGTGCCAGCAGCTTCTTGGCGGCCAGCTCCTACAATGAGCAGTTCTTC. It specifies CASSFLAASSYNEQFF.

The chain carries TRBV19 and TRBJ2-7; unclear D gene. V was cut by 3 bases and J by 2 bases, with 11 bases left in between. Germline CDR1 and CDR2: LNHDA and SQIVND (reference sequence). This CDR3 has 14 residues. This CDR3 is CASSIADTAYEQYF. The CDR3 DNA sequence: TGTGCCAGTAGTATTGCCGACACAGCCTACGAGCAGTACTTC.

The chain has TRBV5-6 and TRBJ2-6; no clear D gene. V dropped 0 bases and J dropped 0 bases, with 10 bases sitting between them. CDR1 and CDR2 from the germline V gene are SGHDT and YYEEEE. This CDR3 has 17 amino acids. In DNA, the CDR3 is TGTGCCAGCAGCTTGGGGCACGGTTTCTCTGGGGCCAACGTCCTGACTTTC. It codes for CASSLGHGFSGANVLTF.

This sequence joins TRBV7-9 and TRBJ2-1; possible D gene TRBD1, 6 bases. The V and J ends lost 3 bases and 4 bases respectively, with 13 bases between them. Per the germline V gene, CDR1 is SEHNR and CDR2 is FQNEAQ (reference sequence). The CDR3 has 15 amino acids. The CDR3 DNA is TGTGCCAGCAGCTTTCCGCAGGGGAATTACAATGAGCAGTTCTTC. It translates to CASSFPQGNYNEQFF.

The chain uses TRBV5-4 and TRBJ1-4, with TRBD1 identical over 9 bases. The CDR3 loop spans 15 amino acids. V lost 1 base and J lost 8; bases outside the gene matches: 6. Germline CDR1 is SGHNT and CDR2 is YYREEE (reference sequence). In DNA form, the CDR3 reads TGTGCCAGCAGCTTGCTATTGGGACAGGGAGAAAAACTGTTTTTT. It codes for CASSLLLGQGEKLFF.

In this sample, this clone turned up a few times. The chain carries TRBV27 and TRBJ2-7; TRBD2 agrees at 14 bases. The ends lost 3 bases at V and 3 bases at J; junction bases unmatched: 13. The CDR3 runs 19 residues. Germline-derived CDR1 and CDR2 are MNHEY and SMNVEV (reference sequence). In DNA, the CDR3 is TGTGCCAGCAGTTTCCGACTAGCGGGAGGGGCCATCATGAACTACGAGCAGTACTTC. Amino acid sequence: CASSFRLAGGAIMNYEQYF.

V gene TRBV7-2 combines with J gene TRBJ2-1, with a tentative D call TRBD2 (6 bases). The germline V gene encodes CDR1 SGHTA and CDR2 FQGNSA. The CDR3 has 13 amino acids. V was pared by 6 bases and J by 6 bases, with 12 bases between. The CDR3 here is CASRGTPLNEQFF. DNA for the CDR3: TGTGCCAGCAGGGGGACTCCTCTCAATGAGCAGTTCTTC.